This T cell receptor (beta chain) is drawn from a study of regulatory T cells. Regarding the study as a whole: In CD3G-deficient patients, conventional CD4+ T cells were enriched for hydrophobic CDR3 residues at positions 6 and 7.

Trimming took 2 bases from V and 7 from J, leaving 11 bases between them. Germline CDR1 SGHVS, CDR2 FQNEAQ. This CDR3 has 13 amino acids. As for this clone: The antigen remains undetermined.

Amplification used 52 TRBV primers and 13 TRBJ primers. Using immunoSEQ multiplex PCR, the repertoire was profiled, and TCRdb retains in-frame clones only, with some absent. The table shows about 35,000 clones, with 89% occurring only once. Specimen: conventional CD4+ T cells sorted from blood. The TCR sequence derives from a person under 30 with CD3G deficiency. J is TRBJ1-2 and V is TRBV7-8; TRBD1 is a possible D gene (5 bases). The CDR3, as DNA: TGTGCCAGCAGCTTAAGCAGGGAGGCTGGCTACACCTTC. Amino acids: CASSLSREAGYTF.